A single sample gave rise to the 25 T cell receptor beta chains below, sequenced in a study of blood T cells in healthy people across ages. With a J-beta primer mix and a sample-barcoded 5' primer, a second PCR ran 7 to 11 cycles. MiXCR, run by TCRdb on the 5' RACE reads, gives a single entry per CDR3 protein. Of 1.5 million to 2 million distinct CDR3 sequences in the sample, about 50% were seen once. What was sequenced was blood. All receptors derive from a woman aged 40 to 49 in good health.

There are a few counts of this clonotype. V is TRBV4-3 and J is TRBJ1-2, with D possibly being TRBD1 (5 bases). The V end was cut by 1 base, the J end by 0 bases, with 12 bases between. The CDR3 contains 16 residues. Germline V gives CDR1 LGHNA, CDR2 YSLEER. The CDR3 sequence is CASSQVQGIANYGYTF. In DNA, the CDR3 is TGCGCCAGCAGCCAAGTTCAGGGAATAGCTAACTATGGCTACACCTTC.

This clonotype was picked up many times. The chain has TRBV5-1 and TRBJ2-4; no definite D call. The DNA end favors TRBJ2-7, so the J call may be wrong. Germline values: CDR1 SGHRS, CDR2 YFSETQ. The CDR3 is 14 amino acids. In DNA form, the CDR3 reads TGCGCCAGCAGCTTGCACTTCTCAGCAGGCGAGCAGTACTTC. Translated, it gives CASSLHFSAGEQYF.

As for this clonotype: The junction differs from germline at one of its ends, possibly a read error. The rearrangement uses TRBV20-1 and TRBJ2-1; the match to TRBD1 covers 7 bases. From germline, CDR1 is DFQATT and CDR2 SNEGSKA (reference sequence). The CDR3 runs 14 residues. The CDR3 spells CSVPAGGTYDEQFF. Here the CDR3 DNA reads TGCAGTGTCCCGGCAGGGGGAACCTACGATGAGCAGTTCTTC.

V gene TRBV6-2 or TRBV6-3 combines with J gene TRBJ2-7; D not resolved. V lost 4 bases to trimming and J lost 1 base, with 14 bases between them. Germline CDR1 MNHEY, CDR2 SVGEGT. The CDR3 is 15 amino acids. CDR3 residues: CASSFGPRLSYEQYF. DNA for the CDR3: TGTGCCAGCAGTTTCGGGCCCCGCCTATCCTACGAGCAGTACTTC.

The V and J genes are TRBV4-3 and TRBJ2-3; 11 nucleotides agree with TRBD2. The trim removed 0 bases at V and 10 bases at J, leaving 9 bases unmatched. This CDR3 contains 16 residues. Germline CDR1 LGHNA, CDR2 YSLEER. The CDR3, as DNA: TGCGCCAGCAGCCAAGATATTAGCGGGGGGGCAGACGCGCAGTATTTT. Protein sequence: CASSQDISGGADAQYF.

CDR3 loop: CASSVGRDLYEQYF. The CDR3 nucleotides read TGCGCCAGCAGCGTGGGCCGGGACCTTTACGAGCAGTACTTC. The chain couples TRBV5-1 to TRBJ2-5, with D possibly called TRBD1 or TRBD2 (5 bases each). The end of the DNA fits TRBJ2-7 better, so the J call may be wrong. The CDR3 has 14 amino acids. The germline CDR1 and CDR2 sequences are SGHRS and YFSETQ.

This clonotype was observed a handful of times. The chain carries TRBV3-1 and TRBJ2-5; the match to TRBD2 covers 9 bases. The CDR3 loop spans 16 amino acids. Germline values: CDR1 LGHDT, CDR2 YNNKEL (reference sequence). V lost 4 bases and J lost 2; bases outside the gene matches: 8. The CDR3: CASSRIAGAKQETQYF. As DNA, the CDR3 is TGTGCCAGCAGCCGGATAGCGGGGGCCAAACAAGAGACCCAGTACTTC.

The V and J genes are TRBV28 and TRBJ2-3; the match to TRBD2 covers 10 bases. CDR3 length: 15 amino acids. V lost 5 bases and J lost 3; bases outside the gene matches: 5. Looked up from germline, CDR1 is MDHEN and CDR2 is SYDVKM. CDR3 in amino acids: CASSPHSGGTDTQYF. CDR3 nucleotide sequence: TGTGCCAGCAGTCCCCATAGCGGGGGGACAGATACGCAGTATTTT.

The chain is built from TRBV7-9 and TRBJ2-5; weak D call: TRBD2 (6 bases). CDR1 SEHNR and CDR2 FQNEAQ come from the germline V gene (reference sequence). The CDR3 has 15 residues. Trimming took off 5 bases at V and 5 bases at J, with 18 bases between the two ends. CDR3 protein: CASSVGTFGDETQYF. CDR3 DNA sequence: TGTGCCAGCAGCGTTGGGACTTTCGGAGACGAGACCCAGTACTTC.

The chain has TRBV20-1 and TRBJ2-3; 11 bases match TRBD2. This CDR3 has 15 amino acids. J lost 1 base, V lost 6 bases, and 6 bases had no gene match. Germline V gene data show CDR1 as DFQATT and CDR2 as SNEGSKA (reference sequence). CDR3 bases: TGCAGTGCAGGCGGGACTAGCGGTCGCACAGATACGCAGTATTTT. This gives the protein CSAGGTSGRTDTQYF.

This rearrangement joins TRBV4-1 to TRBJ2-7, with 15 nucleotides matching TRBD2. V was pared by 3 bases and J by 7 bases, with 16 bases of the junction left unmatched. Per the germline V gene, CDR1 is MGHRA and CDR2 is YSYEKL. CDR3 size: 19 residues. Written as DNA, the CDR3 is TGCGCCAGCAGCCAGGACCAGTGGACTAGCGGGGGGGCCTACAATGAGCAGTACTTC. It encodes CASSQDQWTSGGAYNEQYF.

The rearrangement uses TRBV25-1 and TRBJ2-7; possible D gene TRBD2, 5 bases. V shed 0 bases and J shed 7 bases, with 19 bases lying between them. Looked up from germline, CDR1 is MGHDK and CDR2 is SYGVNS. The CDR3 totals 16 residues. This chain's CDR3 is CASSEYRGDSYNEQYF. The CDR3 DNA is TGTGCCAGCAGTGAATACCGGGGAGACTCCTACAATGAGCAGTACTTC.

The count of this clonotype is one. The germline gene is not matched at one end of the junction; a read error may be the cause. The chain combines TRBV20-1 with TRBJ2-5; possibly TRBD1 for D (6 bases). CDR1 DFQATT and CDR2 SNEGSKA come from the germline V gene (reference sequence). The CDR3 consists of 14 residues. The CDR3 nucleotides are TGTAGTGCGGTGTTGGGCAGGGGACAAGAGACCCAGTACTTC. Amino acid sequence: CSAVLGRGQETQYF.

CDR3 nucleotides: TGTGCCAGTAGTATACTGGGACAGAACCCACATGGCTACACCTTC. Amino acid sequence: CASSILGQNPHGYTF. The chain carries TRBV19 and TRBJ1-2; 7 bases match TRBD1. The germline gives CDR1 LNHDA, CDR2 SQIVND (reference sequence). The J segment lost 6 bases and the V segment lost 2 bases, leaving 9 bases of the junction unmatched. The CDR3 covers 15 residues.

The rearrangement joins TRBV4-1 to TRBJ1-4; TRBD1 might be the D (6 bases). The V and J ends lost 0 bases and 8 bases respectively, with 13 bases between them. The germline V gene has CDR1 MGHRA and CDR2 YSYEKL. The CDR3 loop spans 15 amino acids. The CDR3 coding sequence is TGCGCCAGCAGCCAAGATCTTCCGACAGGCGAAAAACTGTTTTTT. Its translation: CASSQDLPTGEKLFF.

J is TRBJ1-5 and V is TRBV7-9; D remains unclear. Germline CDR1 SEHNR, CDR2 FQNEAQ (reference sequence). The CDR3 runs to 12 residues. Trimming removed 4 bases at V and 5 bases at J, with 6 bases between. Here the CDR3 reads CASSSVDQPQHF. Written as DNA, the CDR3 is TGTGCCAGCAGCTCGGTAGATCAGCCCCAGCATTTT.

This clonotype came up a few times. The rearrangement joins TRBV10-3 to TRBJ1-4; TRBD1 is a possible D gene (5 bases). The germline V gene encodes CDR1 ENHRY and CDR2 SYGVKD. V dropped 10 bases and J dropped 8 bases, with 20 bases sitting between them. The CDR3 contains 14 residues. For the CDR3, the DNA is TGTGCCACCGCCGAGGGCCCCGGGGCCGAAAAACTGTTTTTT. The encoded protein is CATAEGPGAEKLFF.

The chain couples TRBV6-1 to TRBJ1-1; D possibly corresponds to TRBD1 (5 bases). With 6 bases removed from V and 1 base from J, the gap between germline ends came to 15 bases. Germline V gene sequence: CDR1 MNHNS, CDR2 SASEGT. The CDR3 runs 15 residues. In nucleotides, the CDR3 is TGTGCCAGCAGATCCGGGACGGATTCGAACACTGAAGCTTTCTTT. This sequence encodes CASRSGTDSNTEAFF.

V and J are TRBV6-5 and TRBJ2-5; D might be TRBD2 (5 bases). The ends were cut back, 5 bases at V and 9 bases at J, with 19 bases in the middle. Germline lookup yields CDR1 MNHEY and CDR2 SVGAGI. This CDR3 has 14 amino acids. The chain's CDR3 is CASSSGWTDVAQYF. The CDR3 nucleotides read TGTGCCAGCAGTAGCGGTTGGACCGACGTGGCCCAGTACTTC.

As concerns this clonotype: At one end, the junction sequence differs from germline, possibly due to a read error. The chain has TRBV6-6 and TRBJ2-4, with 8 bases matching TRBD1. The germline gives CDR1 MNHNY, CDR2 SVGAGI (reference sequence). This CDR3 is 16 amino acids long. CDR3 protein: CANSYSIGQGGNIQYF. The CDR3 nucleotides are TGTGCCAACAGTTACTCGATCGGACAGGGTGGAAACATTCAGTACTTC.

The chain is built from TRBV7-9 and TRBJ2-4; TRBD2 agrees at 9 bases. The closer fit of TRBJ2-5 to the DNA end suggests the J call may be wrong. CDR3 length: 16 residues. The germline V gene encodes CDR1 SEHNR and CDR2 FQNEAQ (reference sequence). The CDR3 loop reads CASSFLAGDPLRTQYF. The CDR3 nucleotides read TGTGCCAGCAGCTTCTTAGCGGGGGACCCTTTACGGACCCAGTACTTC.

This chain joins TRBV4-1 and TRBJ2-3, with TRBD2 matching over 8 bases. Unmatched junction bases numbered 3, after V lost 1 base and J lost 0 bases. This CDR3 contains 16 residues. CDR1 and CDR2 from the germline V gene are MGHRA and YSYEKL. The CDR3 DNA reads TGCGCCAGCAGCCAAGTTAGCGGGGTGAGCACAGATACGCAGTATTTT. It specifies CASSQVSGVSTDTQYF.

The V and J genes are TRBV12-3 or TRBV12-4 and TRBJ2-1; TRBD2 matches at 10 bases. V trimming: 7 bases; J trimming: 1 base; junction bases outside the gene matches: 4. CDR3 length: 15 amino acids. DNA of the CDR3: TGTGCCAGCACCTATAGCGGGGGGTCCTACAATGAGCAGTTCTTC. Its translation: CASTYSGGSYNEQFF.

This clonotype was seen a handful of times. The V and J genes are TRBV6-5 and TRBJ2-7; D perhaps matches TRBD2 (7 bases). The DNA end lines up better with TRBJ2-4; the J call may be wrong. The V gene's germline CDR1 is MNHEY and CDR2 SVGAGI. CDR3 length equals 14 residues. The CDR3 reads CASRGGGTKNIQYF. In DNA, the CDR3 is TGTGCCAGCAGGGGAGGGGGTACCAAAAACATTCAGTACTTC.

The chain joins TRBV7-2 to TRBJ2-1, with 8 nucleotides matching TRBD2. This CDR3 is built from 15 residues. With 1 base clipped from V and 4 bases from J, the junction kept 3 bases outside the gene matches. CDR1 is SGHTA and CDR2 is FQGNSA in the germline V gene. The CDR3 nucleotides are TGTGCCAGCAGCTTAGTTATAGCGGGGTACAATGAGCAGTTCTTC. Its translation: CASSLVIAGYNEQFF. The whole variable domain, remainder taken from reference TRBV7-2 and TRBJ2-1, is GAGVSQSPSNKVTEKGKDVELRCDPISGHTALYWYRQSLGQGLEFLIYFQGNSAPDKSGLPSDRFSAERTGGSVSTLTIQRTQQEDSAVYLCASSLVIAGYNEQFFGPGTRLTVL.